This T cell receptor beta chain was identified in a study of T cells after posttransplantation cyclophosphamide. Busulfan-fludarabine conditioning, marrow transplant, and cyclophosphamide on days +3 and +4 were administered. After removal of 7 bases from V and 8 bases from J, the junction contained 7 bases not matched to a gene. Germline values: CDR1 MDHEN, CDR2 SYDVKM. This CDR3 contains 12 residues. This table comes from immunoSEQ multiplex PCR, and its TCRdb copy is limited to in-frame clones, with some not included. The repertoire includes about 1,500 clones, roughly 84% of them detected once, and approximately 10% sits in the top ten.

This rearrangement joins TRBV28 to TRBJ1-2, with TRBD1 identical over 7 bases. This clonotype was sampled from a female patient over 55 who received an allogeneic stem cell transplant from an unrelated donor, was CMV-positive, and had acute GVHD only. Part of the T cell pool may stem from the graft donor. The sample here was CD4+ T cells sorted from PBMCs, taken about 220 days after allogeneic stem cell transplant with posttransplant cyclophosphamide. The CDR3 protein is CASTEGARGYTF. The DNA of the CDR3 is TGTGCCAGCACGGAGGGGGCGCGCGGCTACACCTTC.